This paragraph reports one T cell receptor beta chain. V lost 0 bases and J lost 1, with 16 bases in between. CDR1 and CDR2 from the germline V gene are SGHRS and YFSETQ. CDR3 length equals 17 residues. The sample originates from a study of CD8 T cells in Susac syndrome. With random hexamers, reverse transcription was performed on roughly 0.5 to 1 ug of RNA. TCRdb analysed the immunoSEQ multiplex PCR reads with MiXCR anew, one entry per CDR3 protein. The sample includes 250,000 to 350,000 distinct CDR3 sequences, around 90% seen only once; the top ten take around 0.07%. Purification of the CD8+ and CD4+ T cells relied on negative isolation, and TEMRA cells underwent FACS enrichment.

Sample: CD4+ T cells from PBMCs. The TCR was taken from a human donor with multiple sclerosis. This chain uses TRBV5-1 with TRBJ1-1; TRBD1 might be the D (5 bases). CDR3 in amino acids: CASSLVGLREANTEAFF. The CDR3 region has the DNA TGCGCCAGCAGCTTGGTTGGACTCAGGGAAGCGAACACTGAAGCTTTCTTT.